The T cell receptor (beta chain) described here comes from a study of T-cell reconstitution after alpha-beta-depleted transplantation in children. CDR3 length: 15 residues. From germline, CDR1 is LNHDA and CDR2 SQIVND (reference sequence). Trimming removed 8 bases at V and 7 bases at J, with 22 bases between. Preparation of the TCRbeta library used unique molecular identifiers. TCRdb reprocessed the PCR reads with MiXCR, giving one entry per CDR3 protein. The sample has 450,000 to 550,000 distinct CDR3 sequences, about an eighth seen once. Sequenced material: PBMCs, mostly from graft donor cells, taken 180 days after TCRalphabeta/CD19-depleted stem cell transplant. This chain connects TRBV19 to TRBJ2-3; D assignment may be TRBD1 or TRBD2 (5 bases each). This receptor was taken from a female patient aged 2 to 10 who had a stem cell transplant for aplastic anemia, so the T cells may come from the graft donor. CDR3 in DNA: TGTGCCAGTCGCCCCACTCGGGACGCCTCTTATACGCAGTATTTT. Its protein is CASRPTRDASYTQYF.